This T cell receptor (beta chain) was sequenced in a study of monozygotic twins with inflammatory bowel disease. The cDNA of both the TCRalpha and TCRbeta chains was subjected to two nested PCRs of around 16 and 10 cycles. TCRdb re-called the 5' RACE reads, yielding one record per CDR3 amino acid sequence without DNA. This table holds 140,000 to 150,000 distinct CDR3 sequences. On this clonotype itself: As yet, its antigen is unknown.

The draw for each donor consisted of a single 2.5 ml blood sample. Broader study findings: Distinguishing T cell subtypes was not possible. Immunosuppressive treatments differing between patients may have added repertoire variability.

Germline V gives CDR1 SGHTA, CDR2 FQGNSA. CDR3 length: 14 residues. The TCR originated in a human donor with ulcerative colitis or Crohn's disease, or a healthy co-twin of an affected twin (not recorded which). V and J are TRBV7-2 and TRBJ2-7; TCRdb's D call of TRBD1 is untestable without DNA. Sequenced input: blood. CDR3 protein: CASSSVRGTYEQYF.